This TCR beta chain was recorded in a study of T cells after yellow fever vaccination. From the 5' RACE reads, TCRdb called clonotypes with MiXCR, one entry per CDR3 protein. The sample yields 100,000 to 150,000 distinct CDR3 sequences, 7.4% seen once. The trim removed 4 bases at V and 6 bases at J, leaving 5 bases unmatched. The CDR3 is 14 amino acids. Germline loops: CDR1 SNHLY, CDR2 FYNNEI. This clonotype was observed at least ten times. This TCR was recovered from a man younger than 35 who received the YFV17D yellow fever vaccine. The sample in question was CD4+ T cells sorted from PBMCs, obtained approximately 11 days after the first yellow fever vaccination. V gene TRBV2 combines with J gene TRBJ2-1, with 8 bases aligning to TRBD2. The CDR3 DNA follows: TGTGCCAGCAGTGTTGACGGGGGGGCCAATGAGCAGTTCTTC. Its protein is CASSVDGGANEQFF. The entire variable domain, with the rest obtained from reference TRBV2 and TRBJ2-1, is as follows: EPEVTQTPSHQVTQMGQEVILRCVPISNHLYFYWYRQILGQKVEFLVSFYNNEISEKSEIFDDQFSVERPDGSNFTLKIRSTKLEDSAMYFCASSVDGGANEQFFGPGTRLTVL.